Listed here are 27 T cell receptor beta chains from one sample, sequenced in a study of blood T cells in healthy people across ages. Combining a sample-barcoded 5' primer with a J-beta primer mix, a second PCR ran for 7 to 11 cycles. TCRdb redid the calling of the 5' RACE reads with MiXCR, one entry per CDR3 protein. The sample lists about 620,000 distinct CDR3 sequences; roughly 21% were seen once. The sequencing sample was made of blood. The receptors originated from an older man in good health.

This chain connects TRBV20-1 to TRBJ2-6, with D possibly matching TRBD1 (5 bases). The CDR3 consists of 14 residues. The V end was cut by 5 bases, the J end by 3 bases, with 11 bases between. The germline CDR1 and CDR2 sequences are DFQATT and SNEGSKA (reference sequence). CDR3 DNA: TGCAGTGCTCAGGGATTCGTTGGGGCCAACGTCCTGACTTTC. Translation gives CSAQGFVGANVLTF.

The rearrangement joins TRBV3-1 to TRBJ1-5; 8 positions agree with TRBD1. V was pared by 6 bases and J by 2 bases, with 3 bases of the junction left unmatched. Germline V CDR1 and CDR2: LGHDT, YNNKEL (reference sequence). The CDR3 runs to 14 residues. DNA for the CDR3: TGTGCCAGCAGTTGGACAGGGCGCAATCAGCCCCAGCATTTT. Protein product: CASSWTGRNQPQHF.

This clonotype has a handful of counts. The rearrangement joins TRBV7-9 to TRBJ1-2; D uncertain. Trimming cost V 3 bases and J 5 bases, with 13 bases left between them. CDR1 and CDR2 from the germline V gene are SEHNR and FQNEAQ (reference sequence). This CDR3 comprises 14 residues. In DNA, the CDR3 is TGTGCCAGCAGCTTTCCCGACGGGCGATATGGCTACACCTTC. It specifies CASSFPDGRYGYTF.

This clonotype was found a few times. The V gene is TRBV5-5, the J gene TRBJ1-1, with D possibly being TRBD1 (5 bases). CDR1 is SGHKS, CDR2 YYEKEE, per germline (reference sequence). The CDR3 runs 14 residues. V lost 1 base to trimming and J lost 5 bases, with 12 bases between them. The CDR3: CASSLQGGWTEAFF. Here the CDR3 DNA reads TGTGCCAGCAGCTTGCAGGGTGGGTGGACTGAAGCTTTCTTT.

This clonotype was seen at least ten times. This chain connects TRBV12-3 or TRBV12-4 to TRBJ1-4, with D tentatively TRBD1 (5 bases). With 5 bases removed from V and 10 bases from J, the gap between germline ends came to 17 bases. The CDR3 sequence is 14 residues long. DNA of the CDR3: TGTGCCAGCAGTCCGGGACCGGGAAAAGGAAAACTGTTTTTT. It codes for CASSPGPGKGKLFF.

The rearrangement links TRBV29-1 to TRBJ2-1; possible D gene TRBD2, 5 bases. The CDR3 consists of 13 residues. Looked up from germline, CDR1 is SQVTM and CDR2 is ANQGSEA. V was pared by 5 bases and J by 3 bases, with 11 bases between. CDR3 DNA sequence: TGCAGCGTTCCAGACTACTTCTACAATGAGCAGTTCTTC. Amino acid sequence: CSVPDYFYNEQFF.

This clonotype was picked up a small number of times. The CDR3 sequence is CASSPRQGGAGELFF. Written as DNA, the CDR3 is TGTGCCAGCTCACCTCGACAGGGAGGGGCCGGGGAGCTGTTTTTT. The rearrangement links TRBV18 to TRBJ2-2; D is tentatively TRBD1 or TRBD2 (7 bases each). The germline V and J ends were trimmed by 3 bases and 6 bases, with 14 bases remaining between them. The CDR3 extends over 15 amino acids. Looked up from germline, CDR1 is KGHSH and CDR2 is LQKENI. The full variable domain, in which reference TRBV18 and TRBJ2-2 provide the parts outside the CDR3, is NAGVMQNPRHLVRRRGQEARLRCSPMKGHSHVYWYRQLPEEGLKFMVYLQKENIIDESGMPKERFSAEFPKEGPSILRIQQVVRGDSAAYFCASSPRQGGAGELFFGEGSRLTVL.

The CDR3 reads CASSETSGSADTQYF. Here the CDR3 DNA reads TGCGCCAGCAGCGAGACTAGCGGGAGTGCAGATACGCAGTATTTT. The chain is built from TRBV5-1 and TRBJ2-3, with 12 bases lining up with TRBD2. V trimming: 4 bases; J trimming: 4 bases; junction bases outside the gene matches: 4. This CDR3 is built from 15 residues. Germline V gene data show CDR1 as SGHRS and CDR2 as YFSETQ.

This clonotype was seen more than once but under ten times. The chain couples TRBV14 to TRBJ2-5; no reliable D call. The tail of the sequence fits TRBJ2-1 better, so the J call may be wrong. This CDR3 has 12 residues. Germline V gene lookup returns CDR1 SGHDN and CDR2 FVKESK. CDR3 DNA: TGTGCCAGCAGCCAAGATATTCAGAGGCAGTTCTTC. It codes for CASSQDIQRQFF.

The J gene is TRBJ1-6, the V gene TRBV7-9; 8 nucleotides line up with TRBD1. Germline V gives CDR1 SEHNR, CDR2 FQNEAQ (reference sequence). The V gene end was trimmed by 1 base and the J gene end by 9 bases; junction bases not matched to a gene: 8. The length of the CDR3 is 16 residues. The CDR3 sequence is CASSLGPGQGSSPLHF. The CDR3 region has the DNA TGTGCCAGCAGCTTAGGACCCGGACAGGGAAGTTCACCCCTCCACTTT.

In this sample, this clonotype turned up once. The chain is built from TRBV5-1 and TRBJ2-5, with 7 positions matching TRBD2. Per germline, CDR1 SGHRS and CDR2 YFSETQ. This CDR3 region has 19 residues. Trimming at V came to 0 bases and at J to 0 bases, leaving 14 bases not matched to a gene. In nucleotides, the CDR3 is TGCGCCAGCAGCTTGGCTGTTTTTGCGCTAGCGGCGTACCAAGAGACCCAGTACTTC. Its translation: CASSLAVFALAAYQETQYF.

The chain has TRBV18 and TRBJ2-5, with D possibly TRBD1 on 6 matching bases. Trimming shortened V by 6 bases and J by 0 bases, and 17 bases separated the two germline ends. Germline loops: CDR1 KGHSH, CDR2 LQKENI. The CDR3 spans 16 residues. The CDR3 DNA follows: TGTGCCAGCTCGGAGAGGGCCGGGACAAACCAAGAGACCCAGTACTTC. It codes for CASSERAGTNQETQYF.

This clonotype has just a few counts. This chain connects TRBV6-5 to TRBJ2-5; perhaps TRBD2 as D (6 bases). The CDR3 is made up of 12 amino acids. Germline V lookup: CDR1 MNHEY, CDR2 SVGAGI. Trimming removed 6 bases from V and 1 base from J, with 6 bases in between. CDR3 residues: CASRGGQETQYF. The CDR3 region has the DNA TGTGCCAGCAGGGGAGGCCAAGAGACCCAGTACTTC.

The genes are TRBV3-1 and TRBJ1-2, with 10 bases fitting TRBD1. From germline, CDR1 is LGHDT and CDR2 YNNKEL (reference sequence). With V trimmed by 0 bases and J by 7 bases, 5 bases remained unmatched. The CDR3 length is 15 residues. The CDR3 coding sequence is TGTGCCAGCAGCCAAGAGGGGACAGGGGAGAGTGGCTACACCTTC. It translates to CASSQEGTGESGYTF.

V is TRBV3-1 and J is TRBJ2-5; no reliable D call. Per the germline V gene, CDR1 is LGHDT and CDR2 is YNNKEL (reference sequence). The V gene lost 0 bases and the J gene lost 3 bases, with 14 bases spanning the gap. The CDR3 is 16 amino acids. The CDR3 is CASSQEGGAYEETQYF. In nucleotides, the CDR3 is TGTGCCAGCAGCCAAGAAGGTGGAGCGTACGAAGAGACCCAGTACTTC.

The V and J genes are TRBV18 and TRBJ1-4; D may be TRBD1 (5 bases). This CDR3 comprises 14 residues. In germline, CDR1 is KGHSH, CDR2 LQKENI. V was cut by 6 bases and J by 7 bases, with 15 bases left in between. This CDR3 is CASSLPPGGEKLFF. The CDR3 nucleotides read TGTGCCAGCTCCCTCCCGCCGGGGGGTGAAAAACTGTTTTTT.

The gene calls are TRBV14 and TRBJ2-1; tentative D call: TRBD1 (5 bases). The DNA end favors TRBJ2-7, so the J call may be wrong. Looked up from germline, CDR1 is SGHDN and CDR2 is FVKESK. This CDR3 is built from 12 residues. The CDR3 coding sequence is TGTGCCAGCAGCCAAGCAGGGTTTGAGCAGTACTTC. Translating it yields CASSQAGFEQYF.

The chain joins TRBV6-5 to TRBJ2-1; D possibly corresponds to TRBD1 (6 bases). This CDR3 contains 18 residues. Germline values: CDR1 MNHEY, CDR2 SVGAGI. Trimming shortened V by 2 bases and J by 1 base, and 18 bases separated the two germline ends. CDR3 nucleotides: TGTGCCAGCAGTTACACGAGAACAGGGTTCCGATCCTACAATGAGCAGTTCTTC. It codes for CASSYTRTGFRSYNEQFF.

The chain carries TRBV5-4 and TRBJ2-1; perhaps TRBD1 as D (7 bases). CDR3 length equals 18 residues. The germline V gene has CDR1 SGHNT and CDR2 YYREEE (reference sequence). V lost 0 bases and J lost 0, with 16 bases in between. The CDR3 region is CASSLGGDRIVSYNEQFF. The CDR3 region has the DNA TGTGCCAGCAGCTTGGGGGGGGACAGAATAGTCTCCTACAATGAGCAGTTCTTC.

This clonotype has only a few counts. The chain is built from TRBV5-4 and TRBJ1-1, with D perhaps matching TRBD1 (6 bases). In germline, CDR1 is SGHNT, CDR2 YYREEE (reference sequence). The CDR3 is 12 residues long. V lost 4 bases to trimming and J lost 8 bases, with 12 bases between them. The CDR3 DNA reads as TGTGCCAGCAGCCCCTCACAGGGAGAAGCTTTCTTT. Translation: CASSPSQGEAFF.

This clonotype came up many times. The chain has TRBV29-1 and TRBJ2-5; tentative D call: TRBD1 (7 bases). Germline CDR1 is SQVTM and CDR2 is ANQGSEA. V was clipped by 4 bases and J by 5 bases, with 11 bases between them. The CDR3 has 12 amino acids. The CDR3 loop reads CSVVAGGETQYF. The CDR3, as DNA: TGCAGCGTTGTCGCAGGGGGGGAGACCCAGTACTTC.

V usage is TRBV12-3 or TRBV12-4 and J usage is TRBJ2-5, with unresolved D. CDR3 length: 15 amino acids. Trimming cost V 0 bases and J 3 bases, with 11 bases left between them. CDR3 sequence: CASSLASLFKETQYF. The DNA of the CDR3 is TGTGCCAGCAGTTTAGCCTCTCTATTCAAAGAGACCCAGTACTTC.

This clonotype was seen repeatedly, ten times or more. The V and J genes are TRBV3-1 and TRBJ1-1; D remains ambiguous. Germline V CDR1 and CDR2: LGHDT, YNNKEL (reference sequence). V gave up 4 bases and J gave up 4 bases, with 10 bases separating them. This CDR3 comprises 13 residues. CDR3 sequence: CASSPGLGTEAFF. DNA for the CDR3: TGTGCCAGCAGCCCCGGGTTGGGCACTGAAGCTTTCTTT. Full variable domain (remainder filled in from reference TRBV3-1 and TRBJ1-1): DTAVSQTPKYLVTQMGNDKSIKCEQNLGHDTMYWYKQDSKKFLKIMFSYNNKELIINETVPNRFSPKSPDKAHLNLHINSLELGDSAVYFCASSPGLGTEAFFGQGTRLTVV.

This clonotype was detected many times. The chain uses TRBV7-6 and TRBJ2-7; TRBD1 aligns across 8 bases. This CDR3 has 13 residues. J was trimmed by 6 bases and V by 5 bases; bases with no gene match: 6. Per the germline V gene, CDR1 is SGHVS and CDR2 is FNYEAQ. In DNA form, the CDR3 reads TGTGCCAGCAGCGCGCGGACAGGGAGCGAGCAGTACTTC. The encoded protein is CASSARTGSEQYF.

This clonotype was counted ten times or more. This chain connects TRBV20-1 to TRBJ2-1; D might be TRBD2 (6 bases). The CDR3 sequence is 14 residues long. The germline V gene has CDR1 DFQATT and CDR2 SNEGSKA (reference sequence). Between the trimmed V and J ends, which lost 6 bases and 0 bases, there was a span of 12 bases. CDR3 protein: CSARDSRSYNEQFF. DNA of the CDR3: TGCAGTGCGAGGGACTCACGCTCCTACAATGAGCAGTTCTTC.

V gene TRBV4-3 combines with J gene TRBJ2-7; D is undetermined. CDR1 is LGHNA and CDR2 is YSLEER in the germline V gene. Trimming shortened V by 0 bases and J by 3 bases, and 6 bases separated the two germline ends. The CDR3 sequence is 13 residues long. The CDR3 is CASSQEPSYEQYF. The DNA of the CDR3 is TGCGCCAGCAGCCAAGAGCCCAGCTACGAGCAGTACTTC.

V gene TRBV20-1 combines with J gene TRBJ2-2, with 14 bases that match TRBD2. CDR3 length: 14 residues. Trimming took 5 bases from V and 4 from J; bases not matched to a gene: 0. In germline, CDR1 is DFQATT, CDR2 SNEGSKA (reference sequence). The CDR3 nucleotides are TGCAGTGCTGGACTAGCGGGAGGCACCGGGGAGCTGTTTTTT. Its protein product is CSAGLAGGTGELFF.